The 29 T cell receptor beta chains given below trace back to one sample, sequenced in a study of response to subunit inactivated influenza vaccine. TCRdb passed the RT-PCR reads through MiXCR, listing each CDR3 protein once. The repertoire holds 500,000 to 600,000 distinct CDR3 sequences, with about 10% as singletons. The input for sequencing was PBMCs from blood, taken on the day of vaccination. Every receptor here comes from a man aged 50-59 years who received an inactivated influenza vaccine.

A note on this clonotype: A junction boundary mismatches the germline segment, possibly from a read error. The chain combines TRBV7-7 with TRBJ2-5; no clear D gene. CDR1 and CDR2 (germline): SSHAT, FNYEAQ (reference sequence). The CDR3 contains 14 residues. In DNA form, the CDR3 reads TGTGCTAGCAGCTTAGGGCTCTTGGGGGAGACCCAGTACTTC. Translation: CASSLGLLGETQYF.

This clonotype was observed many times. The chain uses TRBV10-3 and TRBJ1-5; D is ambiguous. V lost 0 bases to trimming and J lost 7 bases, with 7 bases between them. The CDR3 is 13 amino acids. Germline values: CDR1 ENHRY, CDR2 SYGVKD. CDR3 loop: CAISESVTQPQHF. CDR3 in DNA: TGTGCCATCAGTGAGTCCGTGACCCAGCCCCAGCATTTT.

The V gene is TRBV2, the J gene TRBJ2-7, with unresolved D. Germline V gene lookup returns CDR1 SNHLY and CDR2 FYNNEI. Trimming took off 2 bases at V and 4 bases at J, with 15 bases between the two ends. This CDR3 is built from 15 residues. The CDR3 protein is CASSEQLAWTYEQYF. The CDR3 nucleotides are TGTGCCAGCAGTGAACAGCTGGCTTGGACGTACGAGCAGTACTTC.

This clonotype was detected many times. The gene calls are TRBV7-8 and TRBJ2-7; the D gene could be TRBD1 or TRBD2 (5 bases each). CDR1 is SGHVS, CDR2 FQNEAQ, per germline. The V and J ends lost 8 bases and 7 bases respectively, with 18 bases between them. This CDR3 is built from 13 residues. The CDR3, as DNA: TGTGCCAGCCCGAACCCGGGGCCCCGGGAGCAGTACTTC. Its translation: CASPNPGPREQYF.

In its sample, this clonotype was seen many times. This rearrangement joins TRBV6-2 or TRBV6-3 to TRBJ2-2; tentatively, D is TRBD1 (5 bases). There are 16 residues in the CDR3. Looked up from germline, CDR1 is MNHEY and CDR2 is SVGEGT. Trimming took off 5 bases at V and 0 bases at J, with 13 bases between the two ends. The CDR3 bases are TGTGCCAGCAGTAAAAGACAGTTATCGAACACCGGGGAGCTGTTTTTT. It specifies CASSKRQLSNTGELFF.

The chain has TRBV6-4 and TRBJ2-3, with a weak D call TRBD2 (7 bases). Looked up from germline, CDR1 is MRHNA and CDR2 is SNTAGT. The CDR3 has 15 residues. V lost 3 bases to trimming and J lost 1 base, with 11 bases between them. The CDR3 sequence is CASSEAGARTDTQYF. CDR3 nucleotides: TGTGCCAGCAGTGAGGCGGGGGCCCGCACAGATACGCAGTATTTT.

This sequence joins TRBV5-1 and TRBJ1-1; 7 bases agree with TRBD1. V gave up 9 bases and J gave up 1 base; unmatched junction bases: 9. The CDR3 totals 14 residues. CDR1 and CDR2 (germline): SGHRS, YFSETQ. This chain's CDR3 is CATKVGTENTEAFF. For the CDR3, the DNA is TGCGCCACCAAAGTGGGGACAGAGAACACTGAAGCTTTCTTT.

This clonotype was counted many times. The CDR3 bases are TGCGCCAGCAGCTCGGGACTTCAGAGCTACACCTTC. Its protein product is CASSSGLQSYTF. The chain joins TRBV5-1 to TRBJ1-2; D is perhaps TRBD1 (5 bases). Trimming cost V 3 bases and J 9 bases, with 12 bases left between them. Germline CDR1 reads SGHRS; CDR2 reads YFSETQ. The CDR3 loop spans 12 amino acids.

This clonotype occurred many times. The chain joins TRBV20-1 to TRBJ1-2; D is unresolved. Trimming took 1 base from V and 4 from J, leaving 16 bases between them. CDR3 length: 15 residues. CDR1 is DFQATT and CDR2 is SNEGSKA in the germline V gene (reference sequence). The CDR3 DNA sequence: TGCAGTGCTAGAGCGACCACGGGCCCCTTCTATGGCTACACCTTC. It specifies CSARATTGPFYGYTF.

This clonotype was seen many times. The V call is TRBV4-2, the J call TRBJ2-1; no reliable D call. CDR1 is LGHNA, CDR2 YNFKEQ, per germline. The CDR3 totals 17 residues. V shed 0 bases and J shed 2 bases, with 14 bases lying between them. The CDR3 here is CASSQDRKRRPYNEQFF. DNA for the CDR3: TGTGCCAGCAGCCAAGATCGGAAACGTCGTCCCTACAATGAGCAGTTCTTC.

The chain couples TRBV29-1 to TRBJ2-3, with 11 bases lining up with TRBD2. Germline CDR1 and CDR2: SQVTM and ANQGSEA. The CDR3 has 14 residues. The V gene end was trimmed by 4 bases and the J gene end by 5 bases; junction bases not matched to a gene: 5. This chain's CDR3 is CSVVGLAGGDTQYF. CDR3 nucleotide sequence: TGCAGCGTTGTAGGCCTAGCGGGGGGAGATACGCAGTATTTT.

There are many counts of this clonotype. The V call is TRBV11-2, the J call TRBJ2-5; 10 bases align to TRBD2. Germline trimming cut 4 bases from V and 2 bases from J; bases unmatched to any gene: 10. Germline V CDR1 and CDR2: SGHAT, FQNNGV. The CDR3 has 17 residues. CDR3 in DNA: TGTGCCAGCAGCTCCGGCCCCCAACTAGCGGGACAAGAGACCCAGTACTTC. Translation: CASSSGPQLAGQETQYF.

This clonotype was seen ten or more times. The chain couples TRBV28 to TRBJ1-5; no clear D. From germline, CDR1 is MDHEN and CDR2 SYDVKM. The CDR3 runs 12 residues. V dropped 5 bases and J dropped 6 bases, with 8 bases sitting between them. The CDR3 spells CASSQGSQPQHF. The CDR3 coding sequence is TGTGCCAGCAGTCAAGGGAGTCAGCCCCAGCATTTT.

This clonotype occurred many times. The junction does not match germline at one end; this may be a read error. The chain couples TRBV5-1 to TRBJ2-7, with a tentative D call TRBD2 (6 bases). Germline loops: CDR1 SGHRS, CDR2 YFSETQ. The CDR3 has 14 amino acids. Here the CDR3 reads CASSLGSGAYEQYF. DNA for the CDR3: TGTGCCAGCAGTTTGGGTAGCGGAGCCTACGAGCAGTACTTC.

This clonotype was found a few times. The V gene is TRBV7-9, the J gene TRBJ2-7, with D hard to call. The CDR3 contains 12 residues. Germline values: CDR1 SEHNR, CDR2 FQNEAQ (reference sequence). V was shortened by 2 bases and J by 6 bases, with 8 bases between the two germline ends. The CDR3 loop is CASSLPVREQYF. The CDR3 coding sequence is TGTGCCAGCAGCTTACCGGTGCGCGAGCAGTACTTC.

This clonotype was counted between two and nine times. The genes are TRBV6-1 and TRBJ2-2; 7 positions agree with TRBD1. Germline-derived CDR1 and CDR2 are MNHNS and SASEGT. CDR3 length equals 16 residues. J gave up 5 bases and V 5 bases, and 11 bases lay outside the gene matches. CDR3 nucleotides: TGTGCCAGCAGTAGGCCGGGACAGCGGACGACCGGGGAGCTGTTTTTT. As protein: CASSRPGQRTTGELFF.

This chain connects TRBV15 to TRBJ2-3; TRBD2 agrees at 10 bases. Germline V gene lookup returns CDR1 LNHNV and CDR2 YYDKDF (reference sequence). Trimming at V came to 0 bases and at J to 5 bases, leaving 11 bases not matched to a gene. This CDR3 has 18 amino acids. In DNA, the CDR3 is TGTGCCACCAGCAGAGATCGGCTAGCGGGAGTAGGGGTAGATACGCAGTATTTT. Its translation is CATSRDRLAGVGVDTQYF. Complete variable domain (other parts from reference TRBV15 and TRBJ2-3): DAMVIQNPRYQVTQFGKPVTLSCSQTLNHNVMYWYQQKSSQAPKLLFHYYDKDFNNEADTPDNFQSRRPNTSFCFLDIRSPGLGDTAMYLCATSRDRLAGVGVDTQYFGPGTRLTVL.

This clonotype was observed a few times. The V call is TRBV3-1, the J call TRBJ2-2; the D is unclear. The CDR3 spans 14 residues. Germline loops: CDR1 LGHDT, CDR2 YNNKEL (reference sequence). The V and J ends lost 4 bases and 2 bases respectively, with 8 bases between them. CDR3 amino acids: CASSPGHNTGELFF. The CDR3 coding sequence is TGTGCCAGCAGCCCTGGGCATAACACCGGGGAGCTGTTTTTT.

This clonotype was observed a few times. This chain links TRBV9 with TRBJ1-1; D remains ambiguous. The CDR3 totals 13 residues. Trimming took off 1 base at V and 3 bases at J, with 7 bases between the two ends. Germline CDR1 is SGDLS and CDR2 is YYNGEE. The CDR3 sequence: CASSVYWDTEAFF. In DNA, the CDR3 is TGTGCCAGCAGCGTATACTGGGACACTGAAGCTTTCTTT.

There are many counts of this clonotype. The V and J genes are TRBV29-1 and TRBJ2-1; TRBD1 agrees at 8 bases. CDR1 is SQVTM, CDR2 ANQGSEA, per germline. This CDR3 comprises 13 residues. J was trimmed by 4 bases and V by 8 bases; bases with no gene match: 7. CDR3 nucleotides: TGCAGCTCCGGGACAGGAATTTACAATGAGCAGTTCTTC. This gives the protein CSSGTGIYNEQFF.

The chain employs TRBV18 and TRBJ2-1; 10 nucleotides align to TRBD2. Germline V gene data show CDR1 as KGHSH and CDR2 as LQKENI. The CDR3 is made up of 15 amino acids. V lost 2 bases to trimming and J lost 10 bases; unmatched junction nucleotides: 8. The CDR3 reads CASSPISSGSGEQFF. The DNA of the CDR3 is TGTGCCAGCTCACCAATCTCTAGCGGGAGTGGAGAGCAGTTCTTC.

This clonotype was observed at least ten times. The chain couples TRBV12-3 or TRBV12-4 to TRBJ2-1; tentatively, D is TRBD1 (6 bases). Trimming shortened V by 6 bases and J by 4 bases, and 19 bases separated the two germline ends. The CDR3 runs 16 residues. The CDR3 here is CASRSGWAQGYNEQFF. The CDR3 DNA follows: TGTGCCAGCAGATCCGGTTGGGCGCAGGGGTACAATGAGCAGTTCTTC.

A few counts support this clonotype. Written as DNA, the CDR3 is TGCGCCAGCAGCTTGGCGTCGGGACAGGGGTTCTACGAGCAGTACTTC. This gives the protein CASSLASGQGFYEQYF. This sequence joins TRBV5-1 and TRBJ2-7; the match to TRBD1 covers 10 bases. V lost 0 bases and J lost 3; bases outside the gene matches: 6. Germline CDR1 is SGHRS and CDR2 is YFSETQ. This CDR3 has 16 residues.

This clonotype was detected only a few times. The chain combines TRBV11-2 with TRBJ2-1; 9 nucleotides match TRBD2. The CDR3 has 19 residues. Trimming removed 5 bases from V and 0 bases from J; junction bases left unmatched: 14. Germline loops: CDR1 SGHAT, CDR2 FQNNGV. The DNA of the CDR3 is TGTGCCAGCAGCCCAGGGGGACTAGCCCCCTCTAGCTCCTACAATGAGCAGTTCTTC. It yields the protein CASSPGGLAPSSSYNEQFF.

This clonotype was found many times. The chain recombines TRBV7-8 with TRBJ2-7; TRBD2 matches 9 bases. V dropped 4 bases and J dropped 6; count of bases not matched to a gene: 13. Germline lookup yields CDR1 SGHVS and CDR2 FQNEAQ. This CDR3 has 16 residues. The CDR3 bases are TGTGCCAGCAGCTATCGTAGCGGGAGATCCGGAGCCGAGCAGTACTTC. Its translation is CASSYRSGRSGAEQYF.

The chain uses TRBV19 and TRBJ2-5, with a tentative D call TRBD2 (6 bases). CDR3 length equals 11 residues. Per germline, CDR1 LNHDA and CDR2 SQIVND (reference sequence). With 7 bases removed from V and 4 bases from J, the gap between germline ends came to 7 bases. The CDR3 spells CASMGGETQYF. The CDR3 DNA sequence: TGTGCCAGTATGGGGGGAGAGACCCAGTACTTC.

DNA of the CDR3: TGCAGTGCTCCCGGGAATCCCACTAATGAAAAACTGTTTTTT. This codes for CSAPGNPTNEKLFF. The chain combines TRBV20-1 with TRBJ1-4; no definite D call. Germline assignment: CDR1 DFQATT and CDR2 SNEGSKA (reference sequence). Trimming shortened V by 5 bases and J by 2 bases, and 12 bases separated the two germline ends. The CDR3 totals 14 residues.

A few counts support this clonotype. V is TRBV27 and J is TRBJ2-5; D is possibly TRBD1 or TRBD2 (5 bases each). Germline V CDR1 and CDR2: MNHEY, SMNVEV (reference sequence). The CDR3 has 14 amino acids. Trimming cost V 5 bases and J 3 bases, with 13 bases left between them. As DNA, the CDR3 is TGTGCCAGCAGTGATGCCGGGACCGAAGAGACCCAGTACTTC. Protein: CASSDAGTEETQYF.

The CDR3 reads CATSRERAGEYEQYF. In DNA form, the CDR3 reads TGTGCCACCAGCAGAGAGCGAGCGGGGGAATACGAGCAGTACTTC. The chain uses TRBV15 and TRBJ2-7; TRBD2 agrees at 8 bases. After removal of 0 bases from V and 4 bases from J, the junction contained 5 bases not matched to a gene. CDR1 and CDR2 (germline): LNHNV, YYDKDF (reference sequence). The CDR3 spans 15 residues.